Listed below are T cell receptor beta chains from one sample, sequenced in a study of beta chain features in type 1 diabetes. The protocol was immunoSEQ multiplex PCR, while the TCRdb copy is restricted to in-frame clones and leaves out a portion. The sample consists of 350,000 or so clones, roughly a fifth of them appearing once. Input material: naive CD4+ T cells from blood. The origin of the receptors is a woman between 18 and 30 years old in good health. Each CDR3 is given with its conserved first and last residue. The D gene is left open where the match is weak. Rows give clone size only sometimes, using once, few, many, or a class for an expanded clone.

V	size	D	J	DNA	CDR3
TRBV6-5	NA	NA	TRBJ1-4	TGTGCCAGCAGAGCGGACAGTGAAAAACTGTTTTTT	CASRADSEKLFF
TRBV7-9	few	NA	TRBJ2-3	TGTGCCAGCAGCACCGGACAGACAGATACGCAGTATTTT	CASSTGQTDTQYF
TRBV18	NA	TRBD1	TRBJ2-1	TGTGCCAGCTCGCCGCCGGGACAGGGAATACCAGGTTCCTACAATGAGCAGTTCTTC	CASSPPGQGIPGSYNEQFF
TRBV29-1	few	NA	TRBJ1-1	TGCAGCGTTGAAGGGGCTTCCACTGAAGCTTTCTTT	CSVEGASTEAFF
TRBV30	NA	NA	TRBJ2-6	TGTGCCTCTACGTACTCTGGGGCCGACGTCCTGACTTTC	CASTYSGADVLTF
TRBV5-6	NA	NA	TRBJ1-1	TGTGCCAGCAGCTTGGTGGCGGGGGGCTGGGACACTGAAGCTTTCTTT	CASSLVAGGWDTEAFF
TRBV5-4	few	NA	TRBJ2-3	TGTGCCAGCAGCGCCTATTCCGGGACTAGCACAGATACGCAGTATTTT	CASSAYSGTSTDTQYF
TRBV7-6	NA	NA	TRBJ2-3	TGTGCCAGCAGCTTAGTTTGGCCCACAGATACGCAGTATTTT	CASSLVWPTDTQYF
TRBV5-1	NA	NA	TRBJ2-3	TGCGCCAGCAGCCCAGGATCAGATACGCAGTATTTT	CASSPGSDTQYF
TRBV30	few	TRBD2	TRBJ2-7	TGTGCCTGGAGCTCGGGAGGCAGTAGCTCCTACGAGCAGTACTTC	CAWSSGGSSSYEQYF
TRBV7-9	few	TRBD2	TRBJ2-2	TGTGCCAGCAGCCCAGAGCAGGGCGGGAGGCCGACCGGGGAGCTGTTTTTT	CASSPEQGGRPTGELFF
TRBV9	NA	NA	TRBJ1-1	TGTGCCAGCAGCGCCGATGGGCCCGAAGCTTTCTTT	CASSADGPEAFF
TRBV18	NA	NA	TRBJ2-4	TGTGCCAGCTCACCTCGGGAGATTCAGTACTTC	CASSPREIQYF
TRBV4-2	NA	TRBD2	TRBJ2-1	TGTGCCAGCAGCCAATTAGCGGGCTCCTACAATGAGCAGTTCTTC	CASSQLAGSYNEQFF
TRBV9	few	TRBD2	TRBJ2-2	TGTGCCAGCAGCGTAGATGCGGGGGTGGACACCGGGGAGCTGTTTTTT	CASSVDAGVDTGELFF
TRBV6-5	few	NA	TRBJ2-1	TGTGCCAGCAGTTACGGGCCTAACTCCTACAATGAGCAGTTCTTC	CASSYGPNSYNEQFF
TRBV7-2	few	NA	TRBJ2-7	TGTGCCAGCAGCTTAGGCCCTAAGTACGAGCAGTACTTC	CASSLGPKYEQYF
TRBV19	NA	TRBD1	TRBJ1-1	TGTGCCAGTTCCGAATCCGGGACAGGAGGTACTGAAGCTTTCTTT	CASSESGTGGTEAFF
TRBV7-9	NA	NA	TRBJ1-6	TGTGCCAGCAGCCCAACAGGGAACGCCCCCCTCCACTTT	CASSPTGNAPLHF
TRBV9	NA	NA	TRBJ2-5	TGTGCCAGCAGCGTATACAGTCAAGAGACCCAGTACTTC	CASSVYSQETQYF
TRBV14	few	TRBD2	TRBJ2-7	TGTGCCAGCAGCCACCGACTAGCGGGGACCTACGAGCAGTACTTC	CASSHRLAGTYEQYF
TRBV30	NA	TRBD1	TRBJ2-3	TGTGCCTGGAATCAAGGGAGACAGGGGGCAGATACGCAGTATTTT	CAWNQGRQGADTQYF
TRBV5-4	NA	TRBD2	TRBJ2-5	TGTGCCAGCAGCCCCCCAACGGGGGGGCAAGAGACCCAGTACTTC	CASSPPTGGQETQYF
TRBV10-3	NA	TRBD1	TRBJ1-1	TGTGCCATCAGTGGGACAGGCTTGAACACTGAAGCTTTCTTT	CAISGTGLNTEAFF
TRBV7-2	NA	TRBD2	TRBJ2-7	TGTGCCAGCAGCTTTCCAGGGACTAGCGGGGGGGCATACGAGCAGTACTTC	CASSFPGTSGGAYEQYF
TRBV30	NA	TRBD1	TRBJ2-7	TGTGCCTTTGCCCGGGACAGGGTCTACGAGCAGTACTTC	CAFARDRVYEQYF
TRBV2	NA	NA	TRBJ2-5	TGTGCCAGCAGTGTCGCCTACTCGGAGACCCAGTACTTC	CASSVAYSETQYF
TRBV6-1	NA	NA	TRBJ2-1	TGTGCCAGCAGTGAACTTGGCGGGAATCGCAATGAGCAGTTCTTC	CASSELGGNRNEQFF
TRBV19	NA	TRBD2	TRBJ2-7	TGTGCCAGTAGTACCGTTGGACTAGCGGGAGACTACGAGCAGTACTTC	CASSTVGLAGDYEQYF
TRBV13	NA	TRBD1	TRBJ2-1	TGTGCCAGCAGCTTACAACCGGGACAGATATACAATGAGCAGTTCTTC	CASSLQPGQIYNEQFF
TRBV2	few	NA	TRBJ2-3	TGTGCCAGCAGTGAAAACGGTTACACAGATACGCAGTATTTT	CASSENGYTDTQYF
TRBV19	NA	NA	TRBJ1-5	TGTGCCAGTAGTATAGAAGGGGGTCAGCCCCAGCATTTT	CASSIEGGQPQHF
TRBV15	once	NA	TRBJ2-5	TGTGCCACCAGCAGAGTTGGGGGAGGAGGCCAAGAGACCCAGTACTTC	CATSRVGGGGQETQYF
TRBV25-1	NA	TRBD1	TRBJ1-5	TGTGCCAGCTCGACAGGGTCTTTGAGCAATCAGCCCCAGCATTTT	CASSTGSLSNQPQHF
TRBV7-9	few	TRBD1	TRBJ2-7	TGTGCCAGCAGCTTAGTTGGGAGACAGGGAGACGAGCAGTACTTC	CASSLVGRQGDEQYF
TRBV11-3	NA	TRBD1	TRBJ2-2	TGTGCCAGCAGCTTCAAACGACAGGGGGCGACCGGGGAGCTGTTTTTT	CASSFKRQGATGELFF